This T cell receptor beta chain originates from a study of neurological immune-mediated disorders. V lost 5 bases and J lost 2, with 13 bases in between. The CDR3 is 14 residues long. The germline CDR1 and CDR2 sequences are LGHDT and YNNKEL (reference sequence). A 10-nucleotide random UMI tagged transcripts in template-switch 5'RACE cDNA synthesis. TCRdb re-called the 5' RACE reads with MiXCR, one entry per CDR3 protein. The sample carries roughly 74,000 distinct CDR3 sequences, roughly 5.6% recorded once. This clonotype was detected ten times or more. This chain connects TRBV3-1 to TRBJ2-7; D may be TRBD1 (6 bases). Input material: PBMCs. This sequence originates from a young man with multiple sclerosis. The CDR3 region has the DNA TGTGCCAGCAGCAGACAGGCGCTCCCCTACGAGCAGTACTTC. This translates into CASSRQALPYEQYF.